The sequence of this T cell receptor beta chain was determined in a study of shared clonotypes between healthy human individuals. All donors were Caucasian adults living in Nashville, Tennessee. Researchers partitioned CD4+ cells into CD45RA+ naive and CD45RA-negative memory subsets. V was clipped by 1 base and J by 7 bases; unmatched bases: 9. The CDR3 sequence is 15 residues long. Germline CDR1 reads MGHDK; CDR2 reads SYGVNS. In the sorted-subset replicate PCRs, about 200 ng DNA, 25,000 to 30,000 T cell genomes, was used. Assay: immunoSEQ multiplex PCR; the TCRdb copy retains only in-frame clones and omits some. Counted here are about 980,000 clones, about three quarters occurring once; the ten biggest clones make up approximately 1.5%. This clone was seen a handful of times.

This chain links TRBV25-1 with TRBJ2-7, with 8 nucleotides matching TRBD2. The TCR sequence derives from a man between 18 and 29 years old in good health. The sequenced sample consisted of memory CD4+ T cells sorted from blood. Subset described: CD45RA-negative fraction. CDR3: CASSESRGRGGEQYF. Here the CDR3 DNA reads TGTGCCAGCAGTGAATCCCGCGGACGGGGGGGAGAGCAGTACTTC.